This record looks at one T cell receptor beta chain sequence and its context. In the original workflow: How many nucleated cells were present was estimated from reference gene primer amplification. Here immunoSEQ multiplex PCR was the method, and the copy in TCRdb shows in-frame clones only, minus some. V and J calls and clone size are given by that table; D and trimming were obtained from the DNA. The table includes around 330,000 clones, 88% detected once. V was pared by 0 bases and J by 7 bases, with 6 bases of the junction left unmatched. The CDR3 extends over 16 amino acids. Germline V gene data show CDR1 as LNHNV and CDR2 as YYDKDF (reference sequence). This specimen comes from a study of blood T cell repertoires in COVID-19.

The chain carries TRBV15 and TRBJ1-5; 10 nucleotides align to TRBD1. The TCR sequence derives from a woman aged 25 to 39 with COVID-19, enrolled during active disease. Sequenced sample: peripheral blood. The CDR3 sequence: CATSRDVGTGAQPQHF. The CDR3 DNA is TGTGCCACCAGCAGAGATGTGGGGACAGGGGCCCAGCCCCAGCATTTT.